One and the same sample provided the 21 T cell receptor beta chains below, sequenced in a study of blood T cell repertoires in COVID-19. The protocol was immunoSEQ multiplex PCR, while the TCRdb copy is restricted to in-frame clones and leaves out a portion. This table has about 160,000 clones, 80% to 90% appearing once. Specimen: peripheral blood. Receptor source: a man in his 60s with acute or convalescent COVID-19.

The gene calls are TRBV24-1 and TRBJ2-1; 9 nucleotides agree with TRBD1. Germline-derived CDR1 and CDR2 are KGHDR and SFDVKD. The length of the CDR3 is 17 residues. Trimming cost V 5 bases and J 8 bases; bases outside gene matches: 15. The CDR3: CATSGRVSWTGVDEQFF. CDR3 DNA sequence: TGTGCCACCAGTGGCCGGGTTTCTTGGACAGGGGTGGATGAGCAGTTCTTC.

This clone showed up just once. The chain recombines TRBV7-2 with TRBJ2-1, with 7 positions matching TRBD2. The CDR3 spans 15 residues. Germline values: CDR1 SGHTA, CDR2 FQGNSA. Trimming at V came to 5 bases and at J to 4 bases, leaving 8 bases not matched to a gene. The CDR3 sequence: CASSPRASGYNEQFF. CDR3 bases: TGTGCCAGCAGCCCTCGGGCTAGCGGATACAATGAGCAGTTCTTC.

The chain joins TRBV7-7 to TRBJ2-2; D is possibly TRBD1 (5 bases). Trimming took 6 bases from V and 4 from J, leaving 15 bases between them. CDR3 length equals 15 residues. In germline, CDR1 is SSHAT, CDR2 FNYEAQ (reference sequence). The CDR3 here is CASRSRDRITGELFF. The DNA of the CDR3 is TGTGCCAGCAGGTCCCGAGACAGAATCACCGGGGAGCTGTTTTTT.

The chain is built from TRBV21-1 and TRBJ2-5; TRBD1, the D gene given by the table, was not confirmed from the DNA. The tail of the sequence fits TRBJ2-7 better, so the J call may be wrong. TRBV21-1 is given as a pseudogene. The CDR3 spans 15 residues. This chain's CDR3 is CASSKAARGHHEQYF. The CDR3 region has the DNA TGTGCCAGCAGCAAAGCAGCCAGGGGGCACCACGAGCAGTACTTC.

V usage is TRBV18 and J usage is TRBJ1-2, with TRBD1 as a possible D gene (6 bases). Germline V CDR1 and CDR2: KGHSH, LQKENI. The CDR3 is 14 amino acids. Trimming shortened V by 3 bases and J by 7 bases, and 15 bases separated the two germline ends. CDR3 DNA sequence: TGTGCCAGCTCACCGAATGGGGGCGCAGGTGGCTACACCTTC. Protein: CASSPNGGAGGYTF.

This sequence joins TRBV4-1 and TRBJ2-2, with TRBD2 matching over 7 bases. Germline lookup yields CDR1 MGHRA and CDR2 YSYEKL. This CDR3 contains 18 residues. V shed 0 bases and J 2 bases; nucleotides not matched to a gene: 9. The CDR3 is CASSQDSFLAVNTGELFF. The CDR3 nucleotides read TGCGCCAGCAGCCAAGATAGTTTCCTAGCGGTTAACACCGGGGAGCTGTTTTTT.

This chain joins TRBV2 and TRBJ2-3; 7 bases match TRBD2. Germline V lookup: CDR1 SNHLY, CDR2 FYNNEI. J lost 3 bases, V lost 6 bases, and 0 bases had no gene match. The CDR3 has 12 amino acids. In DNA, the CDR3 is TGTGCCAGCAGACTAGCGACAGATACGCAGTATTTT. Translating it yields CASRLATDTQYF.

The chain is built from TRBV7-6 and TRBJ1-1; possible D gene TRBD1, 5 bases. The CDR3 has 14 amino acids. Germline assignment: CDR1 SGHVS and CDR2 FNYEAQ. V gave up 4 bases and J gave up 4 bases, with 13 bases separating them. In DNA form, the CDR3 reads TGTGCCAGCAGCTCCGGTGACAGAACCACTGAAGCTTTCTTT. This translates into CASSSGDRTTEAFF.

The rearrangement links TRBV5-5 to TRBJ1-4; 9 bases are a match to TRBD1. The CDR3 is 16 amino acids. The germline CDR1 and CDR2 sequences are SGHKS and YYEKEE (reference sequence). V was pared by 4 bases and J by 2 bases, with 6 bases of the junction left unmatched. The CDR3 DNA is TGTGCCAGCAGCCAACCCGACAGGGGGACTAATGAAAAACTGTTTTTT. Translation: CASSQPDRGTNEKLFF.

V is TRBV7-9 and J is TRBJ2-2, with TRBD1 matching over 8 bases. This CDR3 is built from 15 residues. Germline CDR1 reads SEHNR; CDR2 reads FQNEAQ (reference sequence). The V gene end was trimmed by 7 bases and the J gene end by 8 bases; junction bases not matched to a gene: 12. The CDR3 protein is CASKPGQEDKGELFF. CDR3 nucleotide sequence: TGTGCCAGCAAGCCGGGACAGGAAGATAAAGGGGAGCTGTTTTTT.

This clone came up a few times. V usage is TRBV6-1 and J usage is TRBJ2-1, with D maybe TRBD1 (5 bases). The V gene's germline CDR1 is MNHNS and CDR2 SASEGT. The CDR3 contains 16 residues. V lost 2 bases to trimming and J lost 4 bases, with 15 bases between them. The CDR3 loop is CASSEPRTGRYNEQFF. CDR3 DNA: TGTGCCAGCAGTGAACCACGCACAGGAAGGTACAATGAGCAGTTCTTC.

V is TRBV6-1 and J is TRBJ1-2, with D tentatively TRBD1 (5 bases). The germline gives CDR1 MNHNS, CDR2 SASEGT. CDR3 size: 15 residues. The V gene lost 3 bases and the J gene lost 5 bases, with 16 bases spanning the gap. The CDR3 nucleotides are TGTGCCAGCAGTGAGATTGTGACAGATGTTTATGGCTACACCTTC. The encoded protein is CASSEIVTDVYGYTF.

This clone is a singleton in its sample. This chain uses TRBV25-1 with TRBJ1-1; D ambiguous. V was cut by 5 bases and J by 1 base, with 11 bases left in between. Germline V CDR1 and CDR2: MGHDK, SYGVNS. The CDR3 is 14 amino acids. In DNA form, the CDR3 reads TGTGCCAGCAGTCCAAACCGACAGAACACTGAAGCTTTCTTT. It codes for CASSPNRQNTEAFF.

The rearrangement joins TRBV4-3 to TRBJ2-7; D possibly corresponds to TRBD2 (6 bases). Looked up from germline, CDR1 is LGHNA and CDR2 is YSLEER. Trimming pared 1 base from V and 0 bases from J, leaving 13 bases between. There are 16 residues in the CDR3. The CDR3 coding sequence is TGCGCCAGCAGCCAAGGAACGGGGGTAAGCTCCTACGAGCAGTACTTC. Amino acids: CASSQGTGVSSYEQYF.

The chain carries TRBV7-8 and TRBJ1-6; 7 nucleotides match TRBD1. The junction had 9 bases not matched to a gene; V was cut back by 8 bases and J by 5 bases. This CDR3 is 15 amino acids long. Germline CDR1 SGHVS, CDR2 FQNEAQ. Written as DNA, the CDR3 is TGTGCCAGCGGGGGTGGGACAGCGAATAATTCACCCCTCCACTTT. This encodes CASGGGTANNSPLHF.

V and J are TRBV6-4 and TRBJ1-2; 12 bases are a match to TRBD1. Germline V gene data show CDR1 as MRHNA and CDR2 as SNTAGT. This CDR3 region has 17 residues. V gave up 5 bases and J gave up 4 bases; unmatched junction bases: 11. As DNA, the CDR3 is TGTGCCAGCAGTCATCTTTCCGGGACAGGGGGCGGCTATGGCTACACCTTC. This gives the protein CASSHLSGTGGGYGYTF.

This clone was detected a few times. The chain combines TRBV9 with TRBJ2-2; weak D call: TRBD2 (5 bases). V lost 3 bases, J lost 3 bases, and 9 bases lay in between. This CDR3 is 14 amino acids long. Germline V CDR1 and CDR2: SGDLS, YYNGEE. CDR3 DNA: TGTGCCAGCAGCGCCGGGATTCACACCGGGGAGCTGTTTTTT. This codes for CASSAGIHTGELFF.

A single count supports this clone. The chain carries TRBV19 and TRBJ1-2; TRBD1 agrees at 7 bases. The trim removed 11 bases at V and 3 bases at J, leaving 24 bases unmatched. Germline-derived CDR1 and CDR2 are LNHDA and SQIVND (reference sequence). This CDR3 contains 18 residues. The CDR3 here is CAGKRTGAQLRDDYGYTF. In DNA form, the CDR3 reads TGTGCCGGAAAGCGGACAGGAGCTCAACTAAGGGATGACTATGGCTACACCTTC.

This clone was counted once. The V call is TRBV19, the J call TRBJ1-6; D gene uncertain. Germline V gene lookup returns CDR1 LNHDA and CDR2 SQIVND (reference sequence). Trimming removed 5 bases from V and 9 bases from J, with 14 bases in between. The CDR3 totals 14 residues. Here the CDR3 DNA reads TGTGCCAGTAGTGGAGGAACCCTGGGTTCACCCCTCCACTTT. It translates to CASSGGTLGSPLHF.

CDR3 DNA: TGTGCCAGCAGCCCCATGGAGGGCAGAGGCTCTAGCAATCAGCCCCAGCATTTT. Protein sequence: CASSPMEGRGSSNQPQHF. V usage is TRBV21-1 and J usage is TRBJ1-5. TRBV21-1 is labeled a pseudogene. The CDR3 consists of 18 residues.

V usage is TRBV2 and J usage is TRBJ1-1; TRBD1 matches at 7 bases. CDR1 and CDR2 (germline): SNHLY, FYNNEI. CDR3 size: 15 residues. After removal of 4 bases from V and 4 bases from J, the junction contained 9 bases not matched to a gene. DNA for the CDR3: TGTGCCAGCAGTGGAAATCTGGCAGGGGGCACTGAAGCTTTCTTT. Its protein product is CASSGNLAGGTEAFF.